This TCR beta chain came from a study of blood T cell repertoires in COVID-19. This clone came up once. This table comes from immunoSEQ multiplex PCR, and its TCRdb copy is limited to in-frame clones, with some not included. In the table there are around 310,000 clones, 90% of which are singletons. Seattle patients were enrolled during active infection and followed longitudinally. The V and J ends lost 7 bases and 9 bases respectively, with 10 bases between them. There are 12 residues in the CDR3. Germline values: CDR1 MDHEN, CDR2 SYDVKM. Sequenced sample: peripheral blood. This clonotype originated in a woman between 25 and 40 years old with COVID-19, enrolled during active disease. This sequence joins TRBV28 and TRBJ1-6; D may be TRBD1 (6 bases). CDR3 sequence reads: CASTRQVSPLHF. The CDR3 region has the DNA TGTGCCAGCACTCGACAGGTTTCACCCCTCCACTTT.